This T cell receptor beta chain was identified during a study of T cell clonotyping in hematopoietic cell transplantation (TCRdb year 2021). About the full investigation: Recipient samples taken before transplant were collected after cytoreduction. The study collected 110 to 150 blood samples from approximately 35 consecutive transplant recipients and their related donors. Patients were recruited between September 2015 and 2017 and followed until late 2020 or death. The full study reports these points: After transplant, TCR diversity in recipients dropped, and pathologically expanded clonotypes increased progressively from day 30 to day 180. The sample size was limited, and because cells were not sorted, the contributions of CD4 and CD8 repertoires could not be separated. Only a small fraction of recipient repertoires overlapped donor repertoires, with over 95% appearing de novo at the given depth. Inverse Simpson Index values from donors and from recipients before transplant predicted broader TCR repertoire diversity after transplant.

Points on this clone: Its binding antigen is unknown. Base qualities are not provided; no much larger clone lies one nucleotide away.

In the germline V gene, CDR1 corresponds to LGHNA and CDR2 to YNFKEQ. Trimming takes 4 bases off V and 1 base off J; junction bases not matched to a gene: 3. Its CDR3 holds 14 amino acids, cysteine through phenylalanine. Only the CDR3 DNA is retained, 42 bases long and in frame from the first base. With the immunoSEQ assay, which is a bias-controlled multiplex PCR relying on V- and J-specific primers, TCR beta CDR3 regions were amplified from genomic DNA. In a second PCR step, the CDR3 amplicons were tagged with a proprietary barcode plus Illumina adapter sequences. CDR3 libraries were sequenced on an Illumina MiSeq instrument. For the original study's pipeline: immunoSEQ Analyzer 3.0 was used for export and quality control, with R Bioconductor and Immunarch used for downstream analyses. Only productive rearrangements in the normalized downsampled data set were used to calculate repertoire metrics. Clonotypes larger than 5 templates in the normalized cohort were defined as pathologically expanded. The Inverse Simpson Index served as the measure of repertoire diversity. CMV-specificity analyses were carried out on the non-normalized data set to capture all clonotypes. TCRdb carries this immuneACCESS record with in-frame sequences only. Its versions omit some clonotypes, under half of them owing to an unresolved V gene in the studies checked, with the rest unexplained. That table is the source of V, J and clone size, and D and trimming were worked out from the DNA. This sample comprises over 45,000 clones, about nine tenths of them detected only once. Under 6.5% of the sample is in the top ten clones.

According to the study, the label for this sample's time point signals: recipient sample about 28 days before transplant, after cytoreduction. Blood samples were obtained from recipients approximately 28 days before transplant and at days 30, 100 and 180 after transplant. Using Nuclei Lysis Solution, genomic DNA was extracted from unfractionated peripheral blood mononuclear cells that were either fresh or cryopreserved. The material sequenced was peripheral blood mononuclear cells, taken before stem cell transplant. The sequence was obtained from a man aged 60 to 75 with biphenotypic leukemia. Some clones in this sample may be carry-over from other donors' samples. The chain is assembled from TRBV4-2 and TRBJ2-7; a stretch of 8 junction bases matches TRBD1. The CDR3 region: CASSPRDRSYEQYF. The DNA reads TGTGCCAGCAGCCCGAGGGACAGGTCCTACGAGCAGTACTTC.